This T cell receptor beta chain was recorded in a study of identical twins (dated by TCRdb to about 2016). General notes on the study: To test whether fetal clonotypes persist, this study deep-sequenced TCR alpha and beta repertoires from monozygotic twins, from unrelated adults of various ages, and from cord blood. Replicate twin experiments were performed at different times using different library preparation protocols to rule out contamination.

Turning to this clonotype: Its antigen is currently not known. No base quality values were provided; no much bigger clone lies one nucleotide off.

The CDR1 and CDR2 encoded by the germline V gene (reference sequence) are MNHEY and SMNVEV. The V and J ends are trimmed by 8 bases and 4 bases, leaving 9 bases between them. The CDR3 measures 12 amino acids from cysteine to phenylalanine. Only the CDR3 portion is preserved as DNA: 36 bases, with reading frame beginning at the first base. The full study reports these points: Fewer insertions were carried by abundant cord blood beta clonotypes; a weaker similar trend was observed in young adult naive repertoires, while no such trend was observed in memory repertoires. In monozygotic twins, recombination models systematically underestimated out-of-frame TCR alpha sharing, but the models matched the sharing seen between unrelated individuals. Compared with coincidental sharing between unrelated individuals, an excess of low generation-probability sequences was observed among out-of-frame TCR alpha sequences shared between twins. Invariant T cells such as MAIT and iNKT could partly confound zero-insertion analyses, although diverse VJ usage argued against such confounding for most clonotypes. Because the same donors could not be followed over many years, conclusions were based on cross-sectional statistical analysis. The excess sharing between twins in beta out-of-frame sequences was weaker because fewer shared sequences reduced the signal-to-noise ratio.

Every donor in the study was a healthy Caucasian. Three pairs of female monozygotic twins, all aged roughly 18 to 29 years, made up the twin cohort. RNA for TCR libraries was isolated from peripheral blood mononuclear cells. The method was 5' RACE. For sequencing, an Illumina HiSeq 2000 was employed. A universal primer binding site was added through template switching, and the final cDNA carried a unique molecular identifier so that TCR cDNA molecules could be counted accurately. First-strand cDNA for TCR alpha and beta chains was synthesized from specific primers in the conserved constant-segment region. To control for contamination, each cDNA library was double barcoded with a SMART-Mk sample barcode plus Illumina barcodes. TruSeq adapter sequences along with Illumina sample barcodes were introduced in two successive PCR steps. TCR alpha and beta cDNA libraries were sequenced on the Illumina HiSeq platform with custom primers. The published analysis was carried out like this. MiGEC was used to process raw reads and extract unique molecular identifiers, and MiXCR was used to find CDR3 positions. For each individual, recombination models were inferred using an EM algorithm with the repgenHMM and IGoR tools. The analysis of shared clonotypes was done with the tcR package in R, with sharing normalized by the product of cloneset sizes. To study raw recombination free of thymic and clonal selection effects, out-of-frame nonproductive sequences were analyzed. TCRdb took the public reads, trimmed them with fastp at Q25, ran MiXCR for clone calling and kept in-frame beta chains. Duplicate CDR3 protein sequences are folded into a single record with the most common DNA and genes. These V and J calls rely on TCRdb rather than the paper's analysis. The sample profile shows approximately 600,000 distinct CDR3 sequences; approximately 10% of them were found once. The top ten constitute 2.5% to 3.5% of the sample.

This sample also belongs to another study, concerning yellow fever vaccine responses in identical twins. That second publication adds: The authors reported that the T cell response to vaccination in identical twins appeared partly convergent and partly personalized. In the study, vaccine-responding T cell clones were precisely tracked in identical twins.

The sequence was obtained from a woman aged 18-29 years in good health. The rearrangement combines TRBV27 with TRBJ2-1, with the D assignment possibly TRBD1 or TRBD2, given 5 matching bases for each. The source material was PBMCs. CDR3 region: CASWGKYNEQFF. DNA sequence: TGTGCCAGCTGGGGGAAATACAATGAGCAGTTCTTC.